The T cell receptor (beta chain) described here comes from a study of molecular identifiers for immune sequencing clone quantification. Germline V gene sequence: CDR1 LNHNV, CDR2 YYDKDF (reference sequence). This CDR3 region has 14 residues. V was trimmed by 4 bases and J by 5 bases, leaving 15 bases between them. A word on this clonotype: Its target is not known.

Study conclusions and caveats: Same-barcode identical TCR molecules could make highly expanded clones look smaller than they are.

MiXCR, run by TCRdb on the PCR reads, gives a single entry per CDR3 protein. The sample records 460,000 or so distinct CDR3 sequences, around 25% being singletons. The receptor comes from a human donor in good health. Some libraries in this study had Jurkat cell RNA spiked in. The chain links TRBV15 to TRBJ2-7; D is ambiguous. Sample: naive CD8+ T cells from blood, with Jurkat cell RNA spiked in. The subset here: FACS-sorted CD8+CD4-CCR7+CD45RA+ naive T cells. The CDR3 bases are TGTGCCACCAGCACTAGGCAGAACAACCACGAGCAGTACTTC. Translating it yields CATSTRQNNHEQYF. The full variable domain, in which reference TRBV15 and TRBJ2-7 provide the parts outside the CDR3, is DAMVIQNPRYQVTQFGKPVTLSCSQTLNHNVMYWYQQKSSQAPKLLFHYYDKDFNNEADTPDNFQSRRPNTSFCFLDIRSPGLGDTAMYLCATSTRQNNHEQYFGPGTRLTVT.